The next 27 T cell receptor beta chains were all read from a single sample in a study of OX40 agonist ivuxolimab in advanced cancers. TCRdb's table, derived via immunoSEQ multiplex PCR, lists solely in-frame clones and lacks some. The sample has 100,000 or so clones; roughly 88% are singletons. The sequencing used CD4+ or CD8+ T cells sorted from blood, collected in a trial of the OX40 agonist ivuxolimab. These receptors originate from an adult with an advanced solid tumor such as melanoma, head and neck, liver or kidney cancer.

V usage is TRBV5-1 and J usage is TRBJ2-1; TRBD2 agrees at 8 bases. Germline V gene data show CDR1 as SGHRS and CDR2 as YFSETQ. V lost 3 bases, J lost 8 bases, and 7 bases stayed unmatched. There are 14 residues in the CDR3. The CDR3 sequence is CASSWSGSTDEQFF. Written as DNA, the CDR3 is TGCGCCAGCAGCTGGAGCGGGAGTACCGATGAGCAGTTCTTC.

V usage is TRBV5-5 and J usage is TRBJ1-2, with D possibly matching TRBD1 (6 bases). The CDR3 runs 14 residues. CDR1 SGHKS and CDR2 YYEKEE come from the germline V gene (reference sequence). V lost 1 base and J lost 4, with 11 bases in between. The CDR3: CASSLRGLGYGYTF. The CDR3 bases are TGTGCCAGCAGCTTGCGGGGGCTTGGCTATGGCTACACCTTC. The full variable domain, in which reference TRBV5-5 and TRBJ1-2 provide the parts outside the CDR3, is DAGVTQSPTHLIKTRGQQVTLRCSPISGHKSVSWYQQVLGQGPQFIFQYYEKEERGRGNFPDRFSARQFPNYSSELNVNALLLGDSALYLCASSLRGLGYGYTFGSGTRLTVV.

The chain carries TRBV2 and TRBJ1-1; D is undetermined. Trimming shortened V by 1 base and J by 0 bases, and 9 bases separated the two germline ends. Germline V CDR1 and CDR2: SNHLY, FYNNEI. CDR3 size: 15 residues. CDR3 DNA sequence: TGTGCCAGCAGTGAAGGGTCTATGGTGAACACTGAAGCTTTCTTT. Protein product: CASSEGSMVNTEAFF.

This clone occurred a few times. V is TRBV21-1 and J is TRBJ2-7; TRBD1 was called by the table and not checked on the DNA. TRBV21-1 constitutes a pseudogene. There are 13 residues in the CDR3. The CDR3 sequence is CASSKGQTYEQYF. The CDR3 bases are TGTGCCAGCAGCAAGGGACAGACCTACGAGCAGTACTTC.

The CDR3 nucleotides are TGTGCCAGCAGCTTAGCATTAGCGGGAGGTGACAATGAGCAGTTCTTC. Amino acids: CASSLALAGGDNEQFF. The chain is built from TRBV7-2 and TRBJ2-1, with TRBD2 identical over 10 bases. V shed 0 bases and J 5 bases; nucleotides not matched to a gene: 4. The CDR3 has 16 residues. Germline V gene data show CDR1 as SGHTA and CDR2 as FQGNSA.

The J gene is TRBJ1-4, the V gene TRBV19; D perhaps matches TRBD1 (5 bases). Germline lookup yields CDR1 LNHDA and CDR2 SQIVND (reference sequence). The CDR3 has 15 residues. The V end was cut by 0 bases, the J end by 8 bases, with 13 bases between. The DNA for the CDR3 is TGTGCCAGTAGTATAGACCAGGGAGTACAAGAAAAACTGTTTTTT. This codes for CASSIDQGVQEKLFF.

The rearrangement links TRBV11-1 to TRBJ2-5; D possibly uses TRBD1 or TRBD2 (6 bases each). Germline V gene sequence: CDR1 SGHAT, CDR2 FQDESV (reference sequence). The CDR3 spans 14 residues. V lost 1 base, J lost 2 bases, and 8 bases lay in between. The CDR3 sequence is CASSLGGGQETQYF. Here the CDR3 DNA reads TGTGCCAGCAGCTTAGGAGGGGGGCAAGAGACCCAGTACTTC.

This sequence joins TRBV5-1 and TRBJ2-5, with D uncertain. The CDR3 spans 14 residues. Trimming stripped 0 bases from V and 5 bases from J, with 11 bases between. Germline CDR1 reads SGHRS; CDR2 reads YFSETQ. CDR3: CASSLAVVRETQYF. The CDR3 nucleotides read TGCGCCAGCAGCTTGGCGGTGGTCCGGGAGACCCAGTACTTC.

The chain is built from TRBV5-1 and TRBJ1-4, with 7 bases lining up with TRBD1. CDR1 and CDR2 (germline): SGHRS, YFSETQ. Germline trimming cut 5 bases from V and 1 base from J; bases unmatched to any gene: 5. The CDR3 totals 15 residues. The CDR3 bases are TGCGCCAGCAGTTATACAGGGGAAACTAATGAAAAACTGTTTTTT. Translated, it gives CASSYTGETNEKLFF.

The V and J genes are TRBV15 and TRBJ2-7; D is unresolved. This CDR3 contains 15 residues. V was clipped by 0 bases and J by 0 bases, with 9 bases between them. Germline V gene data show CDR1 as LNHNV and CDR2 as YYDKDF (reference sequence). The CDR3, as DNA: TGTGCCACCAGCAGAGATTATAGTACCTCCTACGAGCAGTACTTC. Encoded protein: CATSRDYSTSYEQYF.

The chain is built from TRBV13 and TRBJ2-5; TRBD1 is a possible D gene (6 bases). Judging by the DNA end, TRBJ2-7 fits better; the J call may be wrong. The CDR3 runs to 13 residues. Germline values: CDR1 PRHDT, CDR2 FYEKMQ (reference sequence). CDR3 coding DNA: TGTGCCAGCGGGAGACAGGCAGCCTACGAGCAGTACTTC. It translates to CASGRQAAYEQYF.

A single count supports this clone. This rearrangement joins TRBV11-2 to TRBJ2-5; TRBD2 might be the D (5 bases). The J call may be incorrect, as the DNA end agrees better with TRBJ2-7. The CDR3 length is 14 residues. CDR1 and CDR2 from the germline V gene are SGHAT and FQNNGV. The CDR3 sequence is CASSFGVGAYEQYF. The CDR3 nucleotides read TGTGCCAGCAGCTTCGGGGTAGGAGCCTACGAGCAGTACTTC.

With respect to this clone: A junction boundary mismatches the germline segment, possibly from a read error. The rearrangement links TRBV7-7 to TRBJ2-1, with D perhaps TRBD2 (5 bases). Germline-derived CDR1 and CDR2 are SSHAT and FNYEAQ (reference sequence). CDR3 length: 13 amino acids. This chain's CDR3 is CASSLTSRNEQFF. DNA for the CDR3: TGTGCTAGCAGCTTAACTAGTCGCAATGAGCAGTTCTTC. Complete variable domain (other parts from reference TRBV7-7 and TRBJ2-1): GAGVSQSPRYKVTKRGQDVTLRCDPISSHATLYWYQQALGQGPEFLTYFNYEAQPDKSGLPSDRFSAERPEGSISTLTIQRTEQRDSAMYRCASSLTSRNEQFFGPGTRLTVL.

The chain uses TRBV5-1 and TRBJ2-7, with a weak D call TRBD2 (5 bases). The CDR3 spans 13 residues. V lost 4 bases and J lost 2, with 10 bases in between. Germline values: CDR1 SGHRS, CDR2 YFSETQ. CDR3 region: CASSPGITYEQYF. CDR3 DNA sequence: TGCGCCAGCAGCCCGGGAATCACCTACGAGCAGTACTTC.

The J gene is TRBJ2-1, the V gene TRBV7-8, with TRBD1 as a possible D gene (5 bases). This CDR3 is 14 amino acids long. Germline loops: CDR1 SGHVS, CDR2 FQNEAQ. Trimming took 3 bases from V and 5 from J, leaving 11 bases between them. CDR3 bases: TGTGCCAGCAGCTTCCGAACAGGTAACAATGAGCAGTTCTTC. It codes for CASSFRTGNNEQFF.

This rearrangement joins TRBV6-5 to TRBJ2-2; weak D call: TRBD2 (5 bases). The V and J ends lost 8 bases and 7 bases respectively, with 11 bases between them. The CDR3 is 12 residues long. Per germline, CDR1 MNHEY and CDR2 SVGAGI. For the CDR3, the DNA is TGTGCCAGCGGCCTCGGAGGCGGGGAGCTGTTTTTT. This sequence encodes CASGLGGGELFF.

The chain joins TRBV7-3 to TRBJ1-1; D possibly corresponds to TRBD1 (5 bases). The CDR3 totals 14 residues. V was pared by 5 bases and J by 3 bases, with 13 bases between. Germline CDR1 SGHTA, CDR2 FQGTGA. CDR3 in amino acids: CASSPGGADTEAFF. The CDR3 nucleotides are TGTGCCAGCAGCCCCGGAGGGGCGGACACTGAAGCTTTCTTT.

The CDR3 reads CASSRTDNEQFF. DNA for the CDR3: TGTGCCAGCAGCCGGACGGACAATGAGCAGTTCTTC. The chain links TRBV5-6 to TRBJ2-1; D gene unclear. The CDR3 totals 12 residues. V lost 4 bases to trimming and J lost 5 bases, with 7 bases between them. Germline V gene data show CDR1 as SGHDT and CDR2 as YYEEEE.

The V call is TRBV13, the J call TRBJ2-3; D unclear. The CDR3 extends over 12 amino acids. CDR1 PRHDT and CDR2 FYEKMQ come from the germline V gene (reference sequence). V gave up 3 bases and J gave up 4 bases, with 5 bases separating them. The CDR3 DNA follows: TGTGCCAGCAGCTTTGGTTCAGATACGCAGTATTTT. Its translation is CASSFGSDTQYF.

The table lists this clone with a few counts. V usage is TRBV4-1 and J usage is TRBJ1-5; 7 positions match TRBD1. This CDR3 contains 16 residues. J was trimmed by 6 bases and V by 3 bases; bases with no gene match: 11. Germline V gives CDR1 MGHRA, CDR2 YSYEKL. For the CDR3, the DNA is TGCGCCAGCAGCCAGACAGGGCTTTTACAAAGTCAGCCCCAGCATTTT. Translation: CASSQTGLLQSQPQHF.

The V call is TRBV7-9, the J call TRBJ2-7, with TRBD2 matching over 16 bases. This CDR3 region has 15 residues. Germline lookup yields CDR1 SEHNR and CDR2 FQNEAQ (reference sequence). V shed 5 bases, J shed 4 bases, and the junction held 2 bases outside the gene matches. The CDR3 loop is CASSTGLAGGYEQYF. The CDR3, as DNA: TGTGCCAGCAGCACGGGACTAGCGGGAGGGTACGAGCAGTACTTC.

V and J are TRBV6-6 and TRBJ2-3, with D unresolved. The germline V gene has CDR1 MNHNY and CDR2 SVGAGI (reference sequence). The CDR3 runs 13 residues. The ends were cut back, 6 bases at V and 3 bases at J, with 10 bases in the middle. Written as DNA, the CDR3 is TGTGCCAGCAGCTCCGACGGGACAGATACGCAGTATTTT. This codes for CASSSDGTDTQYF.

The table lists this clone with a count of one. The chain recombines TRBV7-8 with TRBJ2-3; 10 bases fit TRBD2. The CDR3 has 20 residues. With V trimmed by 2 bases and J by 11 bases, 25 bases remained unmatched. Per the germline V gene, CDR1 is SGHVS and CDR2 is FQNEAQ. The CDR3 loop reads CASSLPWTGGSEREGLRQYF. The CDR3 region has the DNA TGTGCCAGCAGCTTACCCTGGACAGGTGGATCCGAGCGGGAGGGCCTTAGGCAGTATTTT.

In nucleotides, the CDR3 is TGTGCCAGTAGTATTGGAGTGTGGCTAGCGGGAGTTGGCAATGAGCAGTTCTTC. Amino acids: CASSIGVWLAGVGNEQFF. The rearrangement joins TRBV19 to TRBJ2-1; 10 nucleotides match TRBD2. The CDR3 runs to 18 residues. Germline V gene lookup returns CDR1 LNHDA and CDR2 SQIVND (reference sequence). Germline trimming cut 3 bases from V and 6 bases from J; bases unmatched to any gene: 14.

The chain carries TRBV7-8 and TRBJ1-1; 8 bases map to TRBD1. This CDR3 has 18 amino acids. The germline CDR1 and CDR2 sequences are SGHVS and FQNEAQ. The trim removed 2 bases at V and 0 bases at J, leaving 11 bases unmatched. The CDR3 protein is CASSLMYRTGLMNTEAFF. CDR3 nucleotides: TGTGCCAGCAGCTTAATGTATCGGACAGGGCTGATGAACACTGAAGCTTTCTTT.

The genes are TRBV5-1 and TRBJ1-1; 8 bases line up with TRBD1. The germline CDR1 and CDR2 sequences are SGHRS and YFSETQ. After removal of 0 bases from V and 3 bases from J, the junction contained 4 bases not matched to a gene. The CDR3 totals 15 residues. CDR3 residues: CASSLGPQGDTEAFF. The DNA for the CDR3 is TGCGCCAGCAGCTTGGGGCCACAGGGGGACACTGAAGCTTTCTTT.

This clone showed up just once. The chain joins TRBV6-1 to TRBJ2-7, with D possibly TRBD2 on 6 matching bases. The CDR3 loop spans 15 amino acids. V lost 4 bases, J lost 5 bases, and 18 bases lay in between. Germline lookup yields CDR1 MNHNS and CDR2 SASEGT. The CDR3 DNA sequence: TGTGCCAGCAGTGTCCCACCGGGAGAAGGGGACGAGCAGTACTTC. It translates to CASSVPPGEGDEQYF.